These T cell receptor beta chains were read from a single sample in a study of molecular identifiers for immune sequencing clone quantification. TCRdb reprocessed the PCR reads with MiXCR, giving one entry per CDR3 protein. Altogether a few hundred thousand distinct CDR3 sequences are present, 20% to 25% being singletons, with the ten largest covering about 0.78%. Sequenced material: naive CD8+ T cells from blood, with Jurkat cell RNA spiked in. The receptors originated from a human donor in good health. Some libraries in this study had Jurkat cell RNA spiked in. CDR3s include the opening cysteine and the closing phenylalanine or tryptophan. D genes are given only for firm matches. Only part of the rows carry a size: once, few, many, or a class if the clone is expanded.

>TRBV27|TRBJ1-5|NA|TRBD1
CASSARDRNQPQHF
TGTGCCAGCAGTGCCCGGGACAGAAATCAGCCCCAGCATTTT
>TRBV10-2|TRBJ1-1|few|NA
CASSEYLTGYARNTEAFF
TGCGCCAGCAGTGAGTATCTAACAGGGTATGCAAGGAACACTGAAGCTTTCTTT
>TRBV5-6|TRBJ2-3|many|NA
CASSLVRAGLTDTQYF
TGTGCCAGCAGCTTGGTCCGGGCAGGTCTCACAGATACGCAGTATTTT
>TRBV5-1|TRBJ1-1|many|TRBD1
CASSLVQGAEAFF
TGTGCCAGCAGCTTAGTACAGGGGGCTGAAGCTTTCTTT
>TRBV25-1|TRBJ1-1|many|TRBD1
CASGGQGATEAFF
TGTGCCAGTGGGGGGCAGGGGGCTACTGAAGCTTTCTTT
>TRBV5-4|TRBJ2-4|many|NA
CASSLATDHKNIQYF
TGTGCCAGCAGCTTGGCGACTGATCACAAAAACATTCAGTACTTC
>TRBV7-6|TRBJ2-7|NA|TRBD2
CAGSLGGGTTYEQYF
TGTGCCGGCAGCTTAGGCGGGGGGACAACCTACGAGCAGTACTTC
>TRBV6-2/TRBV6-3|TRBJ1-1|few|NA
CASSYLFQFTEAFF
TGTGCCAGCAGTTACCTTTTTCAATTCACTGAAGCTTTCTTT
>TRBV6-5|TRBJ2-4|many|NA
CASSYSRGVTAKNIQYF
TGTGCCAGCAGTTACTCTAGGGGGGTAACCGCCAAAAACATTCAGTACTTC
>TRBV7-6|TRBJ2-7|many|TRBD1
CASSPSGTGWSEQYF
TGTGCCAGCAGCCCCTCCGGGACAGGGTGGTCCGAGCAGTACTTC
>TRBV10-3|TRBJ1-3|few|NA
CAISESGAGPGNTIYF
TGTGCCATCAGTGAGTCGGGGGCAGGGCCTGGAAACACCATATATTTT
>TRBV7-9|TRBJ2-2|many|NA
CASSSGQNTGELFF
TGTGCCAGCAGTTCTGGACAGAACACCGGGGAGCTGTTTTTT
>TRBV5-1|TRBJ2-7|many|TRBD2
CASSAGLAGVFGEQYF
TGCGCCAGCAGCGCGGGACTAGCGGGCGTATTTGGCGAGCAGTACTTC
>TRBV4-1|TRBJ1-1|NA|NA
CASSRTVAGDTEAFF
TGCGCCAGCAGCAGAACGGTAGCCGGGGACACTGAAGCTTTCTTT
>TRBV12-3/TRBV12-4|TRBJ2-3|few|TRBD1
CASSRHRGADTQYF
TGTGCCAGCAGCCGCCACAGGGGAGCAGATACGCAGTATTTT
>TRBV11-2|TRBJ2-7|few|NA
CASSANPSSYEQYF
TGTGCCAGCAGCGCCAACCCCTCGTCCTACGAGCAGTACTTC
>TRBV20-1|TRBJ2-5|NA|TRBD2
CSARDRAGVEETQYF
TGCAGTGCTAGAGATAGAGCGGGAGTTGAAGAGACCCAGTACTTC
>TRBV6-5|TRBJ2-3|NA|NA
CASSYSSSWEADTQYF
TGTGCCAGCAGTTACTCGAGTAGCTGGGAGGCAGATACGCAGTATTTT
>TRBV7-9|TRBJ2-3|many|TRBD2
CASSSVLSGSSDTQYF
TGTGCCAGCAGCTCAGTCCTTAGCGGGAGCTCAGATACGCAGTATTTT
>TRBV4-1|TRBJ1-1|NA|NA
CASGQVRETTEAFF
TGCGCCAGCGGCCAGGTCCGGGAGACCACTGAAGCTTTCTTT
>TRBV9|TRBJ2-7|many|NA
CASSVGDTAYEQYF
TGTGCCAGCAGCGTAGGGGACACCGCCTACGAGCAGTACTTC
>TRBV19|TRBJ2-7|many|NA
CASQENYEQYF
TGTGCCAGTCAGGAGAACTACGAGCAGTACTTC
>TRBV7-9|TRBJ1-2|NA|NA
CASSLVGNNYGYTF
TGTGCCAGCAGCTTAGTAGGGAATAACTATGGCTACACCTTC
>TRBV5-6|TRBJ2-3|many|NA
CASSPYREKPDTQYF
TGTGCCAGCAGCCCGTACAGGGAGAAGCCAGATACGCAGTATTTT
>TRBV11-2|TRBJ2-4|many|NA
CASSLVTASGDIQYF
TGTGCCAGCAGCTTAGTCACAGCGAGTGGAGACATTCAGTACTTC
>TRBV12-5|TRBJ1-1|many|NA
CASEEGGGLLTEAFF
TGTGCTAGTGAAGAGGGGGGGGGTTTATTGACTGAAGCTTTCTTT
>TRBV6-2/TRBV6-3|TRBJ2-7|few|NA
CASREKGIAYEQYF
TGTGCCAGCAGAGAGAAGGGCATCGCCTACGAGCAGTACTTC
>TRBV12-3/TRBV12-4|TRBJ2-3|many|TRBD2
CASNPGGAGDTQYF
TGTGCCAGCAACCCCGGGGGGGCTGGTGATACGCAGTATTTT
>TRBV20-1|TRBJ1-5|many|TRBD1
CSARVKGGYQPQHF
TGCAGTGCTAGAGTAAAAGGGGGCTATCAGCCCCAGCATTTT
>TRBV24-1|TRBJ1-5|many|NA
CATSDLGGNQPQHF
TGTGCCACCAGTGATTTGGGCGGCAATCAGCCCCAGCATTTT
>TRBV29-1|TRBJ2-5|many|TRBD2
CSLGGGQETQYF
TGCAGCCTAGGCGGGGGCCAAGAGACCCAGTACTTC
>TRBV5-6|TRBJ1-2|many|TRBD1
CASSPQGARGYGYTF
TGTGCCAGCAGCCCGCAGGGGGCACGGGGGTATGGCTACACCTTC
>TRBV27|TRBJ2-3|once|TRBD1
CASSISGGKGADTQYF
TGTGCCAGCAGTATATCAGGGGGTAAGGGCGCAGATACGCAGTATTTT
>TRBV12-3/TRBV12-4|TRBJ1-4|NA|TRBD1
CASIQGLATNEKLFF
TGTGCCAGCATACAGGGGTTAGCAACTAATGAAAAACTGTTTTTT
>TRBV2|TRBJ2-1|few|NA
CALRSGSSYNEQFF
TGTGCCCTTAGGTCGGGGAGCTCCTACAATGAGCAGTTCTTC
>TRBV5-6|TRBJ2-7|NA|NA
CASSFMGNRDVQYF
TGTGCCAGCAGCTTCATGGGGAACCGGGACGTGCAGTACTTC
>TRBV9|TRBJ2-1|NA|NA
CASSVAAGPGYEQFF
TGTGCCAGCAGCGTAGCGGCGGGACCAGGCTATGAGCAGTTCTTC
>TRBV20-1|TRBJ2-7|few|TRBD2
CSAKSGSGPLYEQYF
TGCAGTGCAAAGAGCGGGAGTGGCCCGCTTTACGAGCAGTACTTC
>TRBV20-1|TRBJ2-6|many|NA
CSATKLTGSSGANVLTF
TGCAGTGCAACAAAACTTACAGGGTCATCTGGGGCCAACGTCCTGACTTTC
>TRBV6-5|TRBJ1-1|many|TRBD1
CASSRGTGENTEAFF
TGTGCCAGCAGTCGAGGGACAGGAGAGAACACTGAAGCTTTCTTT
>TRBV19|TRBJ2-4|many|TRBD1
CASQKGQLADIQYF
TGTGCCAGCCAAAAGGGACAGCTGGCGGACATTCAGTACTTC